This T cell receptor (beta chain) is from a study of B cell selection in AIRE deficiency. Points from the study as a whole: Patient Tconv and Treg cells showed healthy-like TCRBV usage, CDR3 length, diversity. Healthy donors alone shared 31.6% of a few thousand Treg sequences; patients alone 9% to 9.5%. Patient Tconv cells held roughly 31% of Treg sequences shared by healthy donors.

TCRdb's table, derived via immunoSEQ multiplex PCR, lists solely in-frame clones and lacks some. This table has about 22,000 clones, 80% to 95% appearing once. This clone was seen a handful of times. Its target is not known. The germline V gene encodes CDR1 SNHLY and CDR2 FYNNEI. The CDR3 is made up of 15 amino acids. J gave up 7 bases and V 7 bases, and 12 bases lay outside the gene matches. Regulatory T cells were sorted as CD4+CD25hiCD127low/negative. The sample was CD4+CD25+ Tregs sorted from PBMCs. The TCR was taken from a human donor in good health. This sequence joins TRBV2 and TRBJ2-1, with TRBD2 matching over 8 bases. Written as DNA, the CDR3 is TGTGCCAGCACTCACCCAGCGGGAGTGGTGAATGAGCAGTTCTTC. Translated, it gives CASTHPAGVVNEQFF.